The 19 T cell receptor beta chains reported below all come from one sample, sequenced in a study of blood T cells in healthy people across ages. For the second PCR, which ran for roughly 6 to 12 cycles, a sample-barcoded 5' primer and a J-beta primer mix were used. TCRdb passed the 5' RACE reads through MiXCR, listing each CDR3 protein once. The profile shows more than 600,000 distinct CDR3 sequences, 25% of them singletons. In addition, the sample was reused for a study of T cells of mothers and their children.

Sequenced input: blood. The receptors here all came from a boy between 10 and 17 years old in good health.

The sample holds a few counts of this clonotype. This chain uses TRBV7-2 with TRBJ2-2; D is perhaps TRBD1 (6 bases). Deletions cut 2 bases from V and 5 bases from J, with 15 bases between. The CDR3 loop spans 16 amino acids. CDR1 and CDR2 (germline): SGHTA, FQGNSA. The CDR3 DNA is TGTGCCAGCAGCTTAAGTGGGACAACCCTAACCGGGGAGCTGTTTTTT. Encoded protein: CASSLSGTTLTGELFF.

The chain recombines TRBV7-3 with TRBJ1-4; D may be TRBD1 (5 bases). The CDR3 extends over 17 amino acids. Germline V gene data show CDR1 as SGHTA and CDR2 as FQGTGA. Trimming stripped 1 base from V and 5 bases from J, with 17 bases between. The CDR3 DNA follows: TGTGCCAGCAGCTTAAGGGTCTGCCAGGGCAAAAATGAAAAACTGTTTTTT. Its protein is CASSLRVCQGKNEKLFF.

This rearrangement joins TRBV4-3 to TRBJ2-5; TRBD1 aligns across 8 bases. The CDR3 loop spans 17 amino acids. In germline, CDR1 is LGHNA, CDR2 YSLEER. The J segment lost 5 bases and the V segment lost 1 base, leaving 12 bases of the junction unmatched. CDR3 protein: CASSQAVGTGQRETQYF. CDR3 coding DNA: TGCGCCAGCAGCCAAGCGGTTGGGACAGGCCAACGGGAGACCCAGTACTTC.

This clonotype has just a few counts. The rearrangement joins TRBV7-9 to TRBJ2-7; possible D gene TRBD1, 5 bases. Germline CDR1 reads SEHNR; CDR2 reads FQNEAQ (reference sequence). This CDR3 comprises 14 residues. Trimming removed 7 bases at V and 3 bases at J, with 16 bases between. The CDR3 DNA reads TGTGCCAGCACCCCAACAGGAAACTACTACGAGCAGTACTTC. This codes for CASTPTGNYYEQYF.

The chain joins TRBV7-9 to TRBJ2-3; the match to TRBD2 covers 12 bases. There are 19 residues in the CDR3. Trimming removed 6 bases from V and 2 bases from J; junction bases left unmatched: 15. CDR1 SEHNR and CDR2 FQNEAQ come from the germline V gene (reference sequence). The CDR3 reads CASSHSVGLAGIFTDTQYF. The CDR3 DNA sequence: TGTGCCAGCAGTCACTCAGTCGGACTAGCGGGGATTTTCACAGATACGCAGTATTTT.

This clonotype was seen only a few times. The genes are TRBV29-1 and TRBJ1-3; weak D call: TRBD1 (5 bases). CDR1 and CDR2 (germline): SQVTM, ANQGSEA. CDR3 length: 14 amino acids. V lost 4 bases to trimming and J lost 0 bases, with 10 bases between them. Written as DNA, the CDR3 is TGCAGCGTTGTAGAGACAGCCTCTGGAAACACCATATATTTT. Translated: CSVVETASGNTIYF.

The chain combines TRBV4-2 with TRBJ2-1; no clear D. The better agreement between TRBJ2-5 and the DNA end casts doubt on the J call. Germline V lookup: CDR1 LGHNA, CDR2 YNFKEQ. The CDR3 loop spans 12 amino acids. The DNA of the CDR3 is TGTGCCAGCAGCCAAGATCTCTGGACCCAGTACTTC. Encoded protein: CASSQDLWTQYF.

A few counts support this clonotype. The V and J genes are TRBV9 and TRBJ2-5, with 10 bases fitting TRBD2. TRBJ2-1 matches the DNA end more closely, so the J call is doubtful. The CDR3 loop spans 15 amino acids. The V gene's germline CDR1 is SGDLS and CDR2 YYNGEE. The CDR3 here is CASNHPSGGDNEQFF. CDR3 DNA: TGTGCCAGCAACCACCCTAGCGGGGGTGACAATGAGCAGTTCTTC.

Here the CDR3 DNA reads TGCAGTGGGGTCCTCGCGGATACGCAGTATTTT. Translation gives CSGVLADTQYF. This rearrangement joins TRBV20-1 to TRBJ2-3; D remains ambiguous. Trimming removed 7 bases from V and 6 bases from J, with 11 bases in between. From germline, CDR1 is DFQATT and CDR2 SNEGSKA (reference sequence). The CDR3 has 11 amino acids.

The chain recombines TRBV6-1 with TRBJ1-4; the D gene is possibly TRBD1 (6 bases). Germline V gene data show CDR1 as MNHNS and CDR2 as SASEGT. Deletions cut 6 bases from V and 0 bases from J, with 17 bases between. This CDR3 is 17 amino acids long. The CDR3 DNA reads TGTGCCAGCAGGGCGACAGGAAACTTTGCAACTAATGAAAAACTGTTTTTT. This translates into CASRATGNFATNEKLFF.

This clonotype occurred a few times. The chain employs TRBV10-3 and TRBJ2-5; D is possibly TRBD2 (5 bases). The germline gives CDR1 ENHRY, CDR2 SYGVKD. This CDR3 is 14 amino acids long. Trimming took 0 bases from V and 5 from J, leaving 10 bases between them. CDR3 coding DNA: TGTGCCATCAGTGAGTCAGGAGAGGGCGAGACCCAGTACTTC. Protein sequence: CAISESGEGETQYF.

This clonotype was seen a few times. The rearrangement links TRBV11-2 to TRBJ2-5; TRBD2 might be the D (7 bases). Germline CDR1 is SGHAT and CDR2 is FQNNGV. Trimming took 6 bases from V and 1 from J, leaving 15 bases between them. The CDR3 length is 15 residues. The DNA for the CDR3 is TGTGCCAGCAGGACGGGGGGCAGCTCCCAAGAGACCCAGTACTTC. This translates into CASRTGGSSQETQYF.

This clonotype was seen only a few times. The chain combines TRBV5-5 with TRBJ2-5, with 9 bases matching TRBD1. The CDR3 totals 15 residues. The V segment lost 2 bases and the J segment 4 bases; nucleotides outside the gene matches: 6. CDR1 and CDR2 from the germline V gene are SGHKS and YYEKEE (reference sequence). CDR3 in amino acids: CASSFLTGGSETQYF. The CDR3 DNA follows: TGTGCCAGCAGCTTCCTGACAGGGGGTTCAGAGACCCAGTACTTC.

Only a few counts were recorded for this clonotype. The gene calls are TRBV9 and TRBJ2-5, with 8 bases fitting TRBD2. The V and J ends lost 0 bases and 7 bases, in that order; junction bases with no gene match: 5. CDR3 length: 14 residues. Germline V gene data show CDR1 as SGDLS and CDR2 as YYNGEE. The CDR3 is CASSVETSEGTQYF. The CDR3, as DNA: TGTGCCAGCAGCGTAGAGACTAGCGAGGGGACCCAGTACTTC. Combining the CDR3 with reference TRBV9 and TRBJ2-5 gives the whole variable domain DSGVTQTPKHLITATGQRVTLRCSPRSGDLSVYWYQQSLDQGLQFLIQYYNGEERAKGNILERFSAQQFPDLHSELNLSSLELGDSALYFCASSVETSEGTQYFGPGTRLLVL.

The chain links TRBV18 to TRBJ1-4; D unresolved. Germline lookup yields CDR1 KGHSH and CDR2 LQKENI. With 6 bases removed from V and 12 bases from J, the gap between germline ends came to 14 bases. The CDR3 is 12 residues long. CDR3: CASSPRALELFF. In nucleotides, the CDR3 is TGTGCCAGCTCCCCAAGGGCCCTGGAACTGTTTTTT.

For the CDR3, the DNA is TGTGCCAGCAGTGATACTAGCGGTGATTACAATGAGCAGTTCTTC. Protein: CASSDTSGDYNEQFF. This chain joins TRBV12-3 or TRBV12-4 and TRBJ2-1, with 8 bases that match TRBD2. Trimming took 5 bases from V and 4 from J; bases not matched to a gene: 7. The CDR3 sequence is 15 residues long.

The rearrangement uses TRBV28 and TRBJ2-5, with D unresolved. The J call is in doubt because the DNA end fits TRBJ2-7 better. Germline V lookup: CDR1 MDHEN, CDR2 SYDVKM. The CDR3 runs to 15 residues. The CDR3 region has the DNA TGTGCCAGCAGTTTCGGGCAGGCCCTCTCCTACGAGCAGTACTTC. Its translation: CASSFGQALSYEQYF.

This chain uses TRBV12-3 or TRBV12-4 with TRBJ2-7, with TRBD1 matching over 10 bases. V lost 6 bases and J lost 6; bases outside the gene matches: 17. The CDR3 covers 17 residues. The CDR3 reads CASSHRTGGLMVGEQYF. The CDR3 coding sequence is TGTGCCAGCAGCCATCGGACAGGGGGACTTATGGTTGGCGAGCAGTACTTC.

The chain combines TRBV28 with TRBJ2-7, with 11 positions matching TRBD1. This CDR3 is 15 amino acids long. The V gene end was trimmed by 3 bases and the J gene end by 5 bases; junction bases not matched to a gene: 6. Germline assignment: CDR1 MDHEN and CDR2 SYDVKM. In nucleotides, the CDR3 is TGTGCCAGCAGTTTTTCCGGGACAGGGGGACACGAGCAGTACTTC. This encodes CASSFSGTGGHEQYF.